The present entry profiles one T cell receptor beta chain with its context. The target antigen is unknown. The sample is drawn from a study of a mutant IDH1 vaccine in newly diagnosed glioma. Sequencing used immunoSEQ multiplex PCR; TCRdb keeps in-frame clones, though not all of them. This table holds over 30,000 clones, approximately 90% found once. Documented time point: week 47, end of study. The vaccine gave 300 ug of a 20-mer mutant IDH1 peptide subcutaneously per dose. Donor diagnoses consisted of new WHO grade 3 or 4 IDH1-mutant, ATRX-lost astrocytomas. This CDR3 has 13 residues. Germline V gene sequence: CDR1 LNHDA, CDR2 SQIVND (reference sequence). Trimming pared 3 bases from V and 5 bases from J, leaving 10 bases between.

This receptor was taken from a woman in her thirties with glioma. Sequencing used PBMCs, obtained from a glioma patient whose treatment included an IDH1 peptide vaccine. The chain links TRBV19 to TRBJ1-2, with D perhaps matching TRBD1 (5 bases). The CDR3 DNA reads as TGTGCCAGTAGTATCGAACGGACATATGGCTACACCTTC. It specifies CASSIERTYGYTF.